The source of this T cell receptor (beta chain) is a study of T cells in Graves' hyperthyroidism and ophthalmopathy. Whole-study results and caveats: Prediction of ophthalmopathy progression came a median roughly 6.6 months pre-onset.

Amplified TCR beta CDR3 regions came from RNA transcripts. A first-round RT-PCR of the TCR CDR3 used the HTBI primer set. Using its own MiXCR run on the multiplex PCR reads, TCRdb lists one record per CDR3 protein. The data contain 300,000 to 450,000 distinct CDR3 sequences, 14% to 15% of them singletons. Germline CDR1 MGHRA, CDR2 YSYEKL. The V end was cut by 0 bases, the J end by 3 bases, with 15 bases between. The CDR3 is 16 amino acids. As regards this clonotype: Its target is not known.

The origin of this receptor is a woman aged 25-40 years with Graves' hyperthyroidism. The genes are TRBV4-1 and TRBJ2-7, with D unclear. The sequenced sample was blood. Written as DNA, the CDR3 is TGCGCCAGCAGCCAAGATCTTAGTCTATCTGGCTACGAGCAGTACTTC. Translated: CASSQDLSLSGYEQYF.